Listed here are 23 T cell receptor beta chains from one sample, sequenced in a study of tumor-infiltrating lymphocytes in primary liver carcinoma. Alongside blood RNA obtained from unsorted whole blood, germline DNA was also extracted. The investigators made TCR beta cDNA from 500 ng total RNA, using a constant-region primer. Libraries covering TCR beta were generated through three nested multiplex PCR rounds (using a slightly modified ARM-PCR). TRBV1-TRBV30 forward and Cbeta reverse primers drove the first two approximately 10-cycle rounds. TCRdb re-called the multiplex PCR reads through MiXCR, storing one row per CDR3 protein. The table has 300,000 to 350,000 distinct CDR3 sequences, about 61% seen once; the top ten hold under 8%. The specimen was peripheral blood. These receptors originate from a man between 40 and 49 years old with primary liver carcinoma and hepatitis B virus infection.

This clonotype occurred a few times. The J gene is TRBJ2-5, the V gene TRBV6-1; either TRBD1 or TRBD2 may fit D (5 bases each). Deletions cut 1 base from V and 4 bases from J, with 7 bases between. CDR1 and CDR2 from the germline V gene are MNHNS and SASEGT. The CDR3 has 13 amino acids. The CDR3 region is CASSEGGVETQYF. The CDR3 nucleotides read TGTGCCAGCAGTGAAGGAGGGGTAGAGACCCAGTACTTC.

V is TRBV5-1 and J is TRBJ2-3, with 11 bases that match TRBD2. The germline CDR1 and CDR2 sequences are SGHRS and YFSETQ. The CDR3 extends over 16 amino acids. Losses at the gene ends were 0 bases for V and 6 bases for J; bases not matched to a gene: 6. The CDR3 DNA follows: TGCGCCAGCAGCTTGGAGCTAGCGGGAGGAGGGGATACGCAGTATTTT. Protein sequence: CASSLELAGGGDTQYF.

This clonotype was seen just once. The chain uses TRBV11-2 and TRBJ2-2; 9 positions agree with TRBD2. The CDR3 runs to 19 residues. V was pared by 0 bases and J by 9 bases, with 17 bases of the junction left unmatched. Germline-derived CDR1 and CDR2 are SGHAT and FQNNGV. The CDR3 DNA is TGTGCCAGCAGCTTAGAACCTAGGCGCGGGACTAGCTCGGCCAGGGAGCTGTTTTTT. Amino acids: CASSLEPRRGTSSARELFF.

Worth noting for this clonotype: Germline and junction disagree at one end, which may indicate a read error. J is TRBJ1-1 and V is TRBV6-5; 8 positions agree with TRBD1. The germline CDR1 and CDR2 sequences are MNHEY and SVGAGI. The CDR3 contains 17 residues. CDR3 loop: CASSNSWTGPSGTEAFF. The CDR3 region has the DNA TGTGCCAGCAGTAACTCGTGGACAGGGCCTTCCGGAACTGAAGCTTTCTTT.

This clonotype has just a few counts. The V gene is TRBV5-1, the J gene TRBJ2-7; TRBD2 agrees at 7 bases. The CDR3 is 14 residues long. V shed 0 bases, J shed 3 bases, and the junction held 3 bases outside the gene matches. CDR1 and CDR2 (germline): SGHRS, YFSETQ. Here the CDR3 reads CASSLVSGYYEQYF. CDR3 in DNA: TGCGCCAGCAGCTTGGTTAGCGGGTACTACGAGCAGTACTTC. The whole variable domain, filled in from reference TRBV5-1 and TRBJ2-7, reads KAGVTQTPRYLIKTRGQQVTLSCSPISGHRSVSWYQQTPGQGLQFLFEYFSETQRNKGNFPGRFSGRQFSNSRSEMNVSTLELGDSALYLCASSLVSGYYEQYFGPGTRLTVT.

This clonotype was recorded only once. This CDR3 is missing its conserved last phenylalanine or tryptophan, likely due to a read error. The chain combines TRBV5-1 with TRBJ2-2; D possibly corresponds to TRBD1 (6 bases). CDR3 length: 16 amino acids. Looked up from germline, CDR1 is SGHRS and CDR2 is YFSETQ. The CDR3 coding sequence is TGCGCCAGCAGCTTATTAAGGACAGAAAACACCGTGGAGCTGTTTTCT. Amino acids: CASSLLRTENTVELFS.

As regards this clonotype: The junction differs from germline at one of its ends, possibly a read error. The chain combines TRBV11-2 with TRBJ1-5, with TRBD1 as a possible D gene (6 bases). The CDR3 has 14 residues. Germline V gene sequence: CDR1 SGHAT, CDR2 FQNNGV. In nucleotides, the CDR3 is TGTGCCAGCAGCTTAGGGACAGTGAGTCAGCCCCACCATTTT. Protein product: CASSLGTVSQPHHF.

The V and J genes are TRBV6-6 and TRBJ2-5, with TRBD1 as a possible D gene (6 bases). Deletions cut 6 bases from V and 4 bases from J, with 18 bases between. Per the germline V gene, CDR1 is MNHNY and CDR2 is SVGAGI (reference sequence). The CDR3 covers 15 residues. CDR3 in DNA: TGTGCCAGCAGCTCACCACTTCAGGGGAGAGAGACCCAGTACTTC. Residues: CASSSPLQGRETQYF.

As regards this clonotype: The final CDR3 position lacks the conserved phenylalanine or tryptophan, pointing to a likely read error. CDR3 coding DNA: TGTGCCAGCAGCTTAGGAAGTCGGCAAGATACCCAGTACCTC. Protein sequence: CASSLGSRQDTQYL. The chain couples TRBV11-1 to TRBJ2-5; D ambiguous. Germline lookup yields CDR1 SGHAT and CDR2 FQDESV (reference sequence). The CDR3 has 14 residues.

This clonotype was detected once. One end of the junction is discordant with germline, which a read error may explain. The chain recombines TRBV10-3 with TRBJ2-7; D tentatively fits TRBD1 or TRBD2 (5 bases each). The V gene's germline CDR1 is ENHRY and CDR2 SYGVKD. There are 15 residues in the CDR3. The CDR3 DNA follows: TGTACCATCAGACGGGATTGGGGCGGCGGCGTCGAGCAGTACTTC. Its translation is CTIRRDWGGGVEQYF.

This clonotype came up a few times. One end of the junction is discordant with germline, which a read error may explain. The rearrangement joins TRBV4-1 to TRBJ2-7; TRBD2 matches at 12 bases. Per the germline V gene, CDR1 is MGHRA and CDR2 is YSYEKL. The CDR3 covers 18 residues. CDR3 amino acids: CASSRSLATSGSSYEKYF. DNA for the CDR3: TGTGCCAGCAGCCGATCGCTAGCGACTAGCGGGAGTTCCTACGAGAAGTACTTC.

The rearrangement links TRBV7-8 to TRBJ1-6; D perhaps matches TRBD1 (6 bases). Germline CDR1 SGHVS, CDR2 FQNEAQ. V lost 0 bases, J lost 6 bases, and 9 bases lay in between. The CDR3 runs to 15 residues. Written as DNA, the CDR3 is TGTGCCAGCAGCTTAGCTTGGACAGTTAATTCACCCCTCCACTTT. Protein sequence: CASSLAWTVNSPLHF.

Turning to this clonotype: Germline is not matched at one junction end, which may reflect a read error. This rearrangement joins TRBV29-1 to TRBJ2-1; weak D call: TRBD2 (5 bases). The CDR3 runs 14 residues. Per the germline V gene, CDR1 is SQVTM and CDR2 is ANQGSEA. CDR3 amino acids: CSVDGTSDANEQLF. CDR3 nucleotides: TGCAGTGTTGATGGTACTAGTGATGCCAATGAGCAGCTCTTC.

The V call is TRBV11-2, the J call TRBJ2-1; D perhaps matches TRBD1 (6 bases). Trimming left V 5 bases short and J 12 bases short, with 17 bases between. The CDR3 loop spans 13 amino acids. Germline values: CDR1 SGHAT, CDR2 FQNNGV. This CDR3 is CASSLSRGGGQFF. In DNA, the CDR3 is TGTGCCAGCAGCCTGTCCAGGGGCGGTGGGCAGTTCTTC.

A word on this clonotype: Its ends do not fully match the called genes, so a read error is possible. The rearrangement uses TRBV6-1 and TRBJ2-2, with D possibly matching TRBD2 (5 bases). Germline CDR1 reads MNHNS; CDR2 reads SASEGT. The CDR3 is 15 residues long. CDR3 sequence (DNA): TGTGCCAGCAATGAAGAGTCGGGAAACACCTGGGAGCTGTTTTTT. It specifies CASNEESGNTWELFF.

This clonotype was seen at least ten times. The V call is TRBV11-3, the J call TRBJ2-1; D is unclear. Germline-derived CDR1 and CDR2 are SGHNT and YENEEA. The CDR3 is 13 residues long. Trimming removed 2 bases from V and 5 bases from J, with 7 bases in between. CDR3 DNA sequence: TGTGCCAGCAGCTTAATCGACCACAATGAGCAGTTCTTC. Protein sequence: CASSLIDHNEQFF.

Points on this clonotype: Likely a read error: the CDR3 ends without its conserved phenylalanine or tryptophan. The chain carries TRBV29-1 and TRBJ2-3; 7 bases are shared with TRBD2. This CDR3 has 13 residues. Germline V gene lookup returns CDR1 SQVTM and CDR2 ANQGSEA. The CDR3 loop reads CSVSREGTNTQYC. CDR3 DNA sequence: TGCAGCGTCTCCAGGGAGGGCACAAATACGCAGTATTGT.

This clonotype has only a few counts. The CDR3 DNA sequence: TGTGCCAGCAGCTTCGGGCCGACGGCCTCCTACGAGCAGTACTTC. Encoded protein: CASSFGPTASYEQYF. V is TRBV7-9 and J is TRBJ2-7, with no clear D. V was shortened by 3 bases and J by 0 bases, with 12 bases between the two germline ends. Germline CDR1 is SEHNR and CDR2 is FQNEAQ (reference sequence). The length of the CDR3 is 15 residues.

A note on this clonotype: Here the CDR3 omits its conserved ending phenylalanine or tryptophan, so a read error is the likely source. The chain combines TRBV7-9 with TRBJ2-1; 15 nucleotides line up with TRBD2. Germline V lookup: CDR1 SEHNR, CDR2 FQNEAQ (reference sequence). The trim removed 5 bases at V and 6 bases at J, leaving 11 bases unmatched. The CDR3 is 18 residues long. CDR3 in DNA: TGTGCCAGCAGCCCCGCTCGGGGGACTAGCGGGAGGACCAATGAGCAGTTCTTA. It codes for CASSPARGTSGRTNEQFL.

This clonotype was detected many times. The chain carries TRBV11-2 and TRBJ2-7; TRBD1 matches at 11 bases. CDR3 size: 15 residues. Per the germline V gene, CDR1 is SGHAT and CDR2 is FQNNGV. Trimming removed 5 bases from V and 2 bases from J; junction bases left unmatched: 5. In nucleotides, the CDR3 is TGTGCCAGCAGCCGGGGGACAGGGGGGACCTACGAGCAGTACTTC. Its translation is CASSRGTGGTYEQYF.

The chain links TRBV5-5 to TRBJ2-1, with 10 bases matching TRBD1. Germline loops: CDR1 SGHKS, CDR2 YYEKEE (reference sequence). Losses at the gene ends were 8 bases for V and 0 bases for J; bases not matched to a gene: 11. The CDR3 has 17 residues. The chain's CDR3 is CARSPGQGLNSYNEQFF. DNA for the CDR3: TGTGCCAGGAGCCCGGGACAGGGGTTAAACTCCTACAATGAGCAGTTCTTC.

This clonotype was recorded a few times. This may be a read error: a much more frequent sequence differs by one nucleotide. The chain couples TRBV5-1 to TRBJ2-5, with 7 positions matching TRBD2. Germline V gene sequence: CDR1 SGHRS, CDR2 YFSETQ. CDR3 length: 16 residues. CDR3: CASSLGSSGAQETQCF. The CDR3 coding sequence is TGCGCCAGCAGCTTGGGTTCTAGCGGAGCTCAAGAGACCCAGTGCTTC.

This chain links TRBV5-1 with TRBJ2-4; D unresolved. The length of the CDR3 is 14 residues. Germline V CDR1 and CDR2: SGHRS, YFSETQ. V gave up 0 bases and J gave up 4 bases, with 8 bases separating them. CDR3 residues: CASSLGRWKNIQYF. The DNA for the CDR3 is TGCGCCAGCAGCTTGGGACGGTGGAAAAACATTCAGTACTTC.